This TCR beta chain is drawn from a study of T cell responses to AZD1222 COVID-19 vaccine. Study-wide points: Most donors were white British and more were female, and clonal diversity was possibly underestimated. Elevations in Spike-specific TCR breadth and depth followed administration of two AZD1222 doses. In the spike-specific TCR repertoire, nearly half reportedly target unmutated variant regions.

Assay: immunoSEQ multiplex PCR; the TCRdb copy retains only in-frame clones and omits some. The sample holds 150,000 to 200,000 clones, over 70% seen once. This clone was seen only a few times. What it binds is unknown. CDR3 length: 12 residues. V gave up 1 base and J gave up 13 bases, with 11 bases separating them. This receptor was obtained from an adult in good health. This chain connects TRBV12-3 or TRBV12-4 to TRBJ2-4; D gene unclear. The sample consisted of peripheral blood, taken on day 0 of MenACWY control vaccination. Here the CDR3 reads CASSLGTVHQYF. The CDR3 DNA is TGTGCCAGCAGTTTAGGGACCGTTCACCAGTACTTC.